This TCR beta chain was identified in a study of blood T cells in healthy people across ages. In the study overall: About one barcoded beta molecule per two T cells was the capture yield of template switching.

This clonotype was counted only a few times. Staff drew around 10 milliliters of peripheral blood from each donor. A second PCR, run for roughly 6 to 11 cycles, used a sample-barcoded 5' primer plus a J-beta primer mix. Every cDNA molecule bore a tag from a template-switch adaptor containing 12 random nucleotides. Each CDR3 protein gets one entry after TCRdb re-called the 5' RACE reads with MiXCR. This table holds approximately 700,000 distinct CDR3 sequences, around 32% found once. Germline CDR1 reads DFQATT; CDR2 reads SNEGSKA (reference sequence). V lost 6 bases and J lost 7, with 15 bases in between. This CDR3 comprises 13 residues.

The genes are TRBV20-1 and TRBJ1-4; D remains unclear. Sequencing was carried out using blood. The receptor was isolated from a woman at least 80 years old in good health. CDR3 loop: CSARTAGREKLFF. The CDR3, as DNA: TGCAGTGCCCGAACCGCGGGCCGTGAAAAACTGTTTTTT.